The 17 T cell receptor beta chains reported below all come from one sample, sequenced in a study of cytomegalovirus exposure and HLA in healthy donors. Primers for the PCR totalled 60 Vbeta and 13 Jbeta. The method was immunoSEQ multiplex PCR; TCRdb's version includes in-frame clones alone and lacks a portion of them. The sample includes some 130,000 clones, 65% to 85% of them seen just once. What was sequenced was PBMCs. Receptors were obtained from a man between 18 and 35 years old in good health and CMV-seronegative.

This chain joins TRBV7-9 and TRBJ1-1; 7 nucleotides align to TRBD1. Germline trimming cut 2 bases from V and 4 bases from J; bases unmatched to any gene: 7. CDR1 is SEHNR, CDR2 FQNEAQ, per germline (reference sequence). The length of the CDR3 is 15 residues. CDR3 loop: CASSLIRDSVTEAFF. In DNA, the CDR3 is TGTGCCAGCAGCTTAATACGGGACAGCGTCACTGAAGCTTTCTTT.

The chain is built from TRBV7-2 and TRBJ2-5, with TRBD2 matching over 10 bases. The CDR3 totals 15 residues. Germline CDR1 reads SGHTA; CDR2 reads FQGNSA. The V gene end was trimmed by 5 bases and the J gene end by 5 bases; junction bases not matched to a gene: 8. Here the CDR3 reads CASSSSGGAGETQYF. In nucleotides, the CDR3 is TGTGCCAGCAGCAGCAGCGGGGGGGCCGGGGAGACCCAGTACTTC.

This clone came up once. The rearrangement links TRBV2 to TRBJ2-3, with 12 bases identical to TRBD2. Germline V gene sequence: CDR1 SNHLY, CDR2 FYNNEI. V trimming: 6 bases; J trimming: 4 bases; junction bases outside the gene matches: 2. The CDR3 runs to 14 residues. CDR3 DNA: TGTGCCAGCAGGCTAGCGGGGGGGCCAGATACGCAGTATTTT. Encoded protein: CASRLAGGPDTQYF. The complete variable domain, with remaining parts taken from reference TRBV2 and TRBJ2-3, reads EPEVTQTPSHQVTQMGQEVILRCVPISNHLYFYWYRQILGQKVEFLVSFYNNEISEKSEIFDDQFSVERPDGSNFTLKIRSTKLEDSAMYFCASRLAGGPDTQYFGPGTRLTVL.

This chain connects TRBV7-2 to TRBJ1-5, with a tentative D call TRBD1 (6 bases). This CDR3 comprises 18 residues. CDR1 is SGHTA and CDR2 is FQGNSA in the germline V gene. Trimming took 1 base from V and 0 from J, leaving 16 bases between them. CDR3: CASSLVMRGKYSNQPQHF. Here the CDR3 DNA reads TGTGCCAGCAGCTTAGTTATGAGGGGGAAGTATAGCAATCAGCCCCAGCATTTT.

The genes are TRBV11-2 and TRBJ2-3, with TRBD2 identical over 10 bases. CDR3 size: 20 residues. CDR1 SGHAT and CDR2 FQNNGV come from the germline V gene. The junction had 15 bases not matched to a gene; V was cut back by 0 bases and J by 3 bases. CDR3 sequence reads: CASSLDSAASGGSGTDTQYF. CDR3 coding DNA: TGTGCCAGCAGCTTAGATTCGGCGGCTAGCGGGGGATCTGGGACAGATACGCAGTATTTT.

The chain recombines TRBV6-6 with TRBJ2-7; 7 bases agree with TRBD1. The trim removed 5 bases at V and 2 bases at J, leaving 3 bases unmatched. The CDR3 contains 13 residues. The germline CDR1 and CDR2 sequences are MNHNY and SVGAGI (reference sequence). The CDR3 protein is CASSGTATYEQYF. The CDR3 DNA reads TGTGCCAGCAGTGGGACAGCTACCTACGAGCAGTACTTC.

This sequence joins TRBV18 and TRBJ2-1; D possibly corresponds to TRBD2 (5 bases). V lost 3 bases and J lost 7, with 7 bases in between. CDR1 KGHSH and CDR2 LQKENI come from the germline V gene. This CDR3 is built from 12 residues. CDR3 amino acids: CASSPSGNEQFF. The CDR3 DNA reads TGTGCCAGCTCACCGTCGGGGAATGAGCAGTTCTTC.

The chain joins TRBV7-2 to TRBJ1-4; maybe TRBD1 (6 bases). Germline lookup yields CDR1 SGHTA and CDR2 FQGNSA. The length of the CDR3 is 16 residues. The V end was cut by 1 base, the J end by 9 bases, with 18 bases between. CDR3 amino acids: CASSLGGFRTVQKLFF. Here the CDR3 DNA reads TGTGCCAGCAGCTTAGGGGGTTTTCGGACAGTTCAAAAACTGTTTTTT. Drawing the rest from reference TRBV7-2 and TRBJ1-4, the complete variable domain is GAGVSQSPSNKVTEKGKDVELRCDPISGHTALYWYRQSLGQGLEFLIYFQGNSAPDKSGLPSDRFSAERTGGSVSTLTIQRTQQEDSAVYLCASSLGGFRTVQKLFFGSGTQLSVL.

This clone appeared a single time. The chain uses TRBV29-1 and TRBJ1-2; 9 bases map to TRBD1. The CDR3 contains 12 residues. The germline V gene has CDR1 SQVTM and CDR2 ANQGSEA. J lost 6 bases, V lost 2 bases, and 1 base had no gene match. The CDR3 sequence: CSVERQGDGYTF. CDR3 sequence (DNA): TGCAGCGTTGAACGACAGGGGGATGGCTACACCTTC.

This clone occurred a few times. The J gene is TRBJ1-4, the V gene TRBV4-3; a weak D match, TRBD1 (6 bases). The germline V gene encodes CDR1 LGHNA and CDR2 YSLEER. V was clipped by 0 bases and J by 5 bases, with 10 bases between them. The CDR3 has 15 residues. CDR3 residues: CASSQEGRGNEKLFF. DNA of the CDR3: TGCGCCAGCAGCCAAGAAGGTAGGGGGAATGAAAAACTGTTTTTT.

The J gene is TRBJ2-7, the V gene TRBV9; D is unclear. This CDR3 spans 14 amino acids. The V gene lost 0 bases and the J gene lost 0 bases, with 7 bases spanning the gap. CDR1 and CDR2 from the germline V gene are SGDLS and YYNGEE. For the CDR3, the DNA is TGTGCCAGCAGCGTAGGACAAATCTCCTACGAGCAGTACTTC. It specifies CASSVGQISYEQYF.

The genes are TRBV15 and TRBJ1-5; tentative D call: TRBD1 (6 bases). The germline V gene has CDR1 LNHNV and CDR2 YYDKDF (reference sequence). The V end was cut by 6 bases, the J end by 0 bases, with 15 bases between. This CDR3 is 16 amino acids long. The CDR3 nucleotides are TGTGCCACCAGTTCTTCGGCAGGGGTTAGCAATCAGCCCCAGCATTTT. Translation gives CATSSSAGVSNQPQHF.

Only one count was recorded for this clone. The V call is TRBV29-1, the J call TRBJ2-1; 8 bases agree with TRBD1. CDR1 is SQVTM and CDR2 is ANQGSEA in the germline V gene. CDR3 length: 14 amino acids. Losses at the gene ends were 5 bases for V and 4 bases for J; bases not matched to a gene: 7. In DNA, the CDR3 is TGCAGCGTTAAAAACAGGGGGGAGTACAATGAGCAGTTCTTC. Its protein product is CSVKNRGEYNEQFF.

This clone was counted once. This chain connects TRBV6-5 to TRBJ2-7; tentative D call: TRBD2 (5 bases). V lost 5 bases and J 5 bases, leaving 7 bases between the germline ends. Germline values: CDR1 MNHEY, CDR2 SVGAGI. The CDR3 is made up of 11 amino acids. The CDR3 region is CASSTGNEQYF. DNA of the CDR3: TGTGCCAGCAGTACGGGGAACGAGCAGTACTTC.

This clone has more than one count but fewer than ten. The chain recombines TRBV4-3 with TRBJ1-2, with D maybe TRBD1 (5 bases). The V and J ends lost 4 bases and 4 bases respectively, with 13 bases between them. The length of the CDR3 is 14 residues. CDR1 is LGHNA and CDR2 is YSLEER in the germline V gene. In nucleotides, the CDR3 is TGCGCCAGCAGCCTTGCAGGCGGGGGCTATGGCTACACCTTC. Amino acids: CASSLAGGGYGYTF.

This chain uses TRBV7-6 with TRBJ1-5; tentative D call: TRBD1 (6 bases). Germline CDR1 and CDR2: SGHVS and FNYEAQ. The V and J ends lost 5 bases and 7 bases respectively, with 15 bases between them. This CDR3 contains 14 residues. The CDR3 nucleotides read TGTGCCAGCAGCCAAGGGGGGGACGGCCAGCCCCAGCATTTT. Translated, it gives CASSQGGDGQPQHF.

The chain joins TRBV5-4 to TRBJ1-1; 7 positions agree with TRBD1. Per the germline V gene, CDR1 is SGHNT and CDR2 is YYREEE (reference sequence). The CDR3 runs to 16 residues. The V segment lost 1 base and the J segment 0 bases; nucleotides outside the gene matches: 6. In nucleotides, the CDR3 is TGTGCCAGCAGCTTGTTATCTGGGACAGTGAACACTGAAGCTTTCTTT. Amino acids: CASSLLSGTVNTEAFF.